Below, 11 T cell receptor beta chains from the same sample are listed, as sequenced in a study of T cell repertoires in cytomegalovirus infection. TCRdb passed the reads through MiXCR, listing each CDR3 protein once. The sample shows hundreds of thousands of distinct CDR3 sequences, about 10% of them seen only once. Material for sequencing was PBMCs. These receptors were obtained from a human donor in good health (CMV status not recorded). Some clones in this sample may be carry-over from other donors' samples.

The sample holds many counts of this clonotype. The chain has TRBV7-6 and TRBJ2-1; D gene uncertain. The V gene lost 5 bases and the J gene lost 8 bases, with 13 bases spanning the gap. CDR3 length: 13 residues. Germline V lookup: CDR1 SGHVS, CDR2 FNYEAQ. CDR3 region: CASSGNGLDEQFF. The CDR3 region has the DNA TGTGCCAGCAGCGGCAATGGGTTGGATGAGCAGTTCTTC.

The J gene is TRBJ2-1, the V gene TRBV7-3; the D gene could be TRBD1 or TRBD2 (5 bases each). Trimming took off 4 bases at V and 7 bases at J, with 23 bases between the two ends. In germline, CDR1 is SGHTA, CDR2 FQGTGA. This CDR3 has 17 residues. The DNA of the CDR3 is TGTGCCAGCAGCTCCCAATCCGGGACCCCTAGACGGAATGAGCAGTTCTTC. Its translation is CASSSQSGTPRRNEQFF.

This clonotype occurred many times. This rearrangement joins TRBV7-9 to TRBJ2-1; the D gene could be TRBD1 or TRBD2 (5 bases each). The CDR3 is 16 residues long. Germline CDR1 is SEHNR and CDR2 is FQNEAQ (reference sequence). Deletions cut 6 bases from V and 4 bases from J, with 19 bases between. The CDR3 DNA sequence: TGTGCCAGCAGAATTGACCGGGACGCACAATACAATGAGCAGTTCTTC. Its translation: CASRIDRDAQYNEQFF.

This clonotype occurred many times. This chain connects TRBV7-8 to TRBJ1-3, with no clear D. V lost 5 bases and J lost 4, with 3 bases in between. Germline V gene data show CDR1 as SGHVS and CDR2 as FQNEAQ. CDR3 length: 11 residues. The CDR3 loop reads CASSPGNTIYF. CDR3 in DNA: TGTGCCAGCAGCCCCGGAAACACCATATATTTT.

This clonotype was found many times. The J gene is TRBJ1-1, the V gene TRBV7-9; D possibly corresponds to TRBD1 (6 bases). V was trimmed by 4 bases and J by 1 base, leaving 10 bases between them. Germline CDR1 is SEHNR and CDR2 is FQNEAQ (reference sequence). The CDR3 is made up of 14 amino acids. DNA for the CDR3: TGTGCCAGCAGCTCGGGACACCAGAACACTGAAGCTTTCTTT. Protein: CASSSGHQNTEAFF.

J is TRBJ2-2 and V is TRBV19; possible D gene TRBD1, 5 bases. The CDR3 is 16 amino acids. Germline V lookup: CDR1 LNHDA, CDR2 SQIVND (reference sequence). Deletions cut 6 bases from V and 0 bases from J, with 14 bases between. Here the CDR3 reads CASRNRSITNTGELFF. In DNA, the CDR3 is TGTGCCAGTAGGAACAGGTCTATCACGAACACCGGGGAGCTGTTTTTT.

This clonotype was detected ten times or more. V is TRBV7-2 and J is TRBJ2-3; 7 bases align to TRBD1. CDR1 and CDR2 (germline): SGHTA, FQGNSA. J was trimmed by 0 bases and V by 1 base; bases with no gene match: 4. The CDR3 is 16 amino acids. The CDR3 nucleotides are TGTGCCAGCAGCTTAGGGGGACAGCTTAGCACAGATACGCAGTATTTT. Translating gives CASSLGGQLSTDTQYF.

There are many counts of this clonotype. This chain links TRBV11-3 with TRBJ1-5; 10 bases line up with TRBD1. CDR1 SGHNT and CDR2 YENEEA come from the germline V gene. J lost 3 bases, V lost 4 bases, and 3 bases had no gene match. The CDR3 is made up of 15 amino acids. This CDR3 is CASSSTGGPNQPQHF. CDR3 in DNA: TGTGCCAGCAGCTCGACAGGGGGCCCCAATCAGCCCCAGCATTTT.

There are a few counts of this clonotype. The chain's CDR3 is CSARPGLAVYEQYF. The DNA of the CDR3 is TGCAGTGCTAGGCCTGGACTAGCGGTTTACGAGCAGTACTTC. J is TRBJ2-7 and V is TRBV20-1, with 10 bases matching TRBD2. Germline assignment: CDR1 DFQATT and CDR2 SNEGSKA (reference sequence). The CDR3 runs 14 residues. V lost 3 bases to trimming and J lost 4 bases; unmatched junction nucleotides: 6.

This clonotype was seen more than once but under ten times. The chain is built from TRBV29-1 and TRBJ2-1, with a tentative D call TRBD2 (5 bases). The CDR3 is 17 amino acids. The germline V gene has CDR1 SQVTM and CDR2 ANQGSEA. The V end lost 5 bases, the J end lost 0 bases, and 20 bases lay between the germline ends. The CDR3 sequence is CSVPTGLALSSYNEQFF. The CDR3, as DNA: TGCAGCGTTCCGACCGGGCTAGCCTTGAGCTCCTACAATGAGCAGTTCTTC.

At least ten counts were recorded for this clonotype. The rearrangement links TRBV7-6 to TRBJ2-7, with a possible D match to TRBD2 (6 bases). Trimming shortened V by 2 bases and J by 3 bases, and 17 bases separated the two germline ends. CDR1 is SGHVS, CDR2 FNYEAQ, per germline. The CDR3 is made up of 16 amino acids. CDR3 sequence reads: CASSLRALAPYYEQYF. The CDR3 bases are TGTGCCAGCAGCTTAAGAGCGCTAGCGCCTTACTACGAGCAGTACTTC.